This TCR beta chain was captured by sequencing in a study of blood T cell repertoires in COVID-19. Study-level information: Donors in the United States, Italy and Spain gave samples during acute or convalescent COVID-19.

Profiled with immunoSEQ multiplex PCR; TCRdb holds only in-frame clones, not every one. The data show some 430,000 clones, 90% seen once. Enrolled through a virtual design, the participants were between roughly 18 and 90 years of age and came from fewer than 30 US areas. V lost 5 bases to trimming and J lost 3 bases; unmatched junction nucleotides: 9. Germline lookup yields CDR1 SGHNT and CDR2 YENEEA. This CDR3 contains 15 residues. Sequencing was carried out using PBMCs or T cells enriched from blood (not recorded which). The receptor was isolated from a man between 18 and 35 years old who had recovered from COVID-19. This chain links TRBV11-3 with TRBJ1-2; 7 bases fit TRBD1. The CDR3 loop reads CASSRGGQLDYGYTF. The CDR3, as DNA: TGTGCCAGCAGCCGAGGGGGCCAACTCGACTATGGCTACACCTTC.